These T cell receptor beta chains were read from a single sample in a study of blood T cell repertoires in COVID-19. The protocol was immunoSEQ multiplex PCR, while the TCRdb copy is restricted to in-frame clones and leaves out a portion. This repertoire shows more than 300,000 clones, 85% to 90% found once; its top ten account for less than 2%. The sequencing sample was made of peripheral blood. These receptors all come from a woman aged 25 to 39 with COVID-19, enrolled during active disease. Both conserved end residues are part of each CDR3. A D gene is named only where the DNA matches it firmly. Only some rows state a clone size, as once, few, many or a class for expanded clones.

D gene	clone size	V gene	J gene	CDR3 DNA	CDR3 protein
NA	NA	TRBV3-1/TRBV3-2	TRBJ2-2	TGTGCCAGCAGCCAGCGACCGGGGTCCGGGGAGCTGTTTTTT	CASSQRPGSGELFF
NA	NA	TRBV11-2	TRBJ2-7	TGTGCCAGCAGCCCCTCTCAGATCAGCTCCTACGAGCAGTACTTC	CASSPSQISSYEQYF
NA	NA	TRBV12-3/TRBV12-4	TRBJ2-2	TGTGCCAGCAGTTTTAGGAACACCGGGGAGCTGTTTTTT	CASSFRNTGELFF
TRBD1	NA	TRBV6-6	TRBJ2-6	TGTGCCAGCAGTCTAACAGGGGGCTTCTCTGGGGCCAACGTCCTGACTTTC	CASSLTGGFSGANVLTF
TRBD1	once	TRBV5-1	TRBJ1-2	TGCGCCAGCAGCCCACAGGGGAATAGTGGCTACACCTTC	CASSPQGNSGYTF
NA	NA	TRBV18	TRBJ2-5	TGTGCCAGCTCACCACGGGGGGAAGGAGAGACCCAGTACTTC	CASSPRGEGETQYF
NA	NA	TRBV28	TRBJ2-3	TGTGCCAGCAGTCCAAGTATGGCGGGCACAGATACGCAGTATTTT	CASSPSMAGTDTQYF
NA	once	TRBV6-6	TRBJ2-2	TGTGCCAGCAGCAACGGACAAACGAACACCGGGGAGCTGTTTTTT	CASSNGQTNTGELFF
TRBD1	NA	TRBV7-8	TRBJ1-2	TGTGCCAGCAGCCCTAGTGGGACAGGGGGGTACTATGGCTACACCTTC	CASSPSGTGGYYGYTF
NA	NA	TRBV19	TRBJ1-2	TGTGCCAGTAGTATTGGGGCGGATGACTATGGCTACACCTTC	CASSIGADDYGYTF
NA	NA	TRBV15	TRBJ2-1	TGTGCCACCAGCACGCAAGGAGGGAATGAGCAGTTCTTC	CATSTQGGNEQFF
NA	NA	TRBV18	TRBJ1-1	TGTGCCAGCTCACCAGAGGGCCGAGCTGAAGCTTTCTTT	CASSPEGRAEAFF
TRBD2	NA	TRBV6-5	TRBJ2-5	TGTGCCAGCGGCCCTAGCGGGTCTTTCGAGACCCAGTACTTC	CASGPSGSFETQYF
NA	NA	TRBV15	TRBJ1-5	TGTGCCACCAGTTCGGACAGAACAAGCAATCGGCCCCAGCATTTT	CATSSDRTSNRPQHF
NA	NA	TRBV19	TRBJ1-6	TGTGCCAGTAGTGTCCTAGGGGATGGGAATTCACCCCTCCACTTT	CASSVLGDGNSPLHF
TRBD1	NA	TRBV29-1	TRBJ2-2	TGCAGCGTTGAAGTTGTGGGACAGGGGCTCACCGGGGAGCTGTTTTTT	CSVEVVGQGLTGELFF
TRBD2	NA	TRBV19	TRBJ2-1	TGTGCCAGTAGTATGGGTCAACTAGCGGGGGTCCCCAATGAGCAGTTCTTC	CASSMGQLAGVPNEQFF
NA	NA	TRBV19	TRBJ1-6	TGTGCCAGTAGTATTGGGGGCTCACCCCTCCACTTT	CASSIGGSPLHF
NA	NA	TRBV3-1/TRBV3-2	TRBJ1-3	TGTGCCAGCAGCCATCACACTGACAGATCTGGAAACACCATATATTTT	CASSHHTDRSGNTIYF
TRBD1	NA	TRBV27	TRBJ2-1	TGTGCCAGCACCCGATCCTTGACAGGGCGCGCCTACAATGAGCAGTTCTTC	CASTRSLTGRAYNEQFF
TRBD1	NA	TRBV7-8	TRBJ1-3	TGTGCCAGCAGCCTAGGGACAGGCTCTGGAAACACCATATATTTT	CASSLGTGSGNTIYF
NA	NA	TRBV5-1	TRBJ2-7	TGCGCCAGCAGCACTAACTACTACGAGCAGTACTTC	CASSTNYYEQYF
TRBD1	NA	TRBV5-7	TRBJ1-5	TGTGCCAGCAGACCCGGACAGGGGCACCATTCCCAGCATTTT	CASRPGQGHHSQHF
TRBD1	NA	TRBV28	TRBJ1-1	TGTGCCAGCAGCCAAACCCCAGGGGCAGGGGGCACTGAAGCTTTCTTT	CASSQTPGAGGTEAFF
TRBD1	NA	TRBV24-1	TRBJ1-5	TGTGCCACCAGTGACTCCGGGACAGACAATCAGCCCCAGCATTTT	CATSDSGTDNQPQHF
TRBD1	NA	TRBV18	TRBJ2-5	TGTGCCAGCTCCCCCGGACAGGGGGCACGGGAGACCCAGTACTTC	CASSPGQGARETQYF
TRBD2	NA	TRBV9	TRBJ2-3	TGTGCCAGCAGCGTAGTCCCTAGCGGGGGGGGTACGCAGTATTTT	CASSVVPSGGGTQYF
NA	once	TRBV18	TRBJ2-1	TGTGCCAGCTTTTACGGTGTTCATGAGCAGTTCTTC	CASFYGVHEQFF
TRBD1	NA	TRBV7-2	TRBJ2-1	TGTGCCAGCAGCTTACAGGGACAGGACAATGAGCAGTTCTTC	CASSLQGQDNEQFF
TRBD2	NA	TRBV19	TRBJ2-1	TGTGCCAGTAGCCTTAGCGGGGGGGCGAACAATGAGCAGTTCTTC	CASSLSGGANNEQFF
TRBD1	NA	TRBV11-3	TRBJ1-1	TGTGCCAGCAGCTTAGAGCTAATCTTGGGACAGGGGGCTCAGAACACTGAAGCTTTCTTT	CASSLELILGQGAQNTEAFF
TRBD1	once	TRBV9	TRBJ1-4	TGTGCCAGCAGCGTAGGGACCGGGACAGGGGGATCCGAAAAACTGTTTTTT	CASSVGTGTGGSEKLFF
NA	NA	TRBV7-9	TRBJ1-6	TGTGCCAGCAGCCCGGGAAGGAATTCACCCCTCCACTTT	CASSPGRNSPLHF
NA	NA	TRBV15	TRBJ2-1	TGTGCCACCAGCGGGGGCTTGGGGGATGAGCAGTTCTTC	CATSGGLGDEQFF
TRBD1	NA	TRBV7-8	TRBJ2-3	TGTGCCAGCAGCTACCGGGACAGGGCGGGAGATACGCAGTATTTT	CASSYRDRAGDTQYF
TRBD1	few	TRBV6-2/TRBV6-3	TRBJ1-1	TGTGCCAGCAGCCCCAGGACAGGTCCTAGAAAGGACACTGAAGCTTTCTTT	CASSPRTGPRKDTEAFF
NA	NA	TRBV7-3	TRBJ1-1	TGTGCCAGCAGCTCAATCAGGGACACTGAAGCTTTCTTT	CASSSIRDTEAFF
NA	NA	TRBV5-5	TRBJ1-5	TGTGCCAGCAGCTTGGCTCAGGGATGGCCCCAGCATTTT	CASSLAQGWPQHF
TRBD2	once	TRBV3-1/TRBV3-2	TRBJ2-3	TGTGCCAGCAGCCAAGATTTAGCGGGAAATACGCAGTATTTT	CASSQDLAGNTQYF
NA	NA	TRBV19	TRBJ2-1	TGTGCCAGTAGTATAGTAGAGCGGCCCTACAATGAGCAGTTCTTC	CASSIVERPYNEQFF
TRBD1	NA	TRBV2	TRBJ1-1	TGTGCCAGCAGTCCGGACAGGACACAGAACACTGAAGCTTTCTTT	CASSPDRTQNTEAFF
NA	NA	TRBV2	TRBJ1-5	TGTGCCAGCAGTGAACAAGCGGGGTCGCCCCAGCATTTT	CASSEQAGSPQHF
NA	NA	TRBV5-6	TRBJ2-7	TGTGCCAGCACCTACAGGGATCTCGGACCTTACGAGCAGTACTTC	CASTYRDLGPYEQYF
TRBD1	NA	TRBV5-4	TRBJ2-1	TGTGCCAGCAGCTCCGACAGGGGCCTCTACAATGAGCAGTTCTTC	CASSSDRGLYNEQFF
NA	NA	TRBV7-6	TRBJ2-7	TGTGCCAGCAGCTTAGGTGGACAGAGCCCTGGCTACGAGCAGTACTTC	CASSLGGQSPGYEQYF
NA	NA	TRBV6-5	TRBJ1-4	TGTGCCAGCAGTTCGCCGGGGGGTAAACTGTTTTTT	CASSSPGGKLFF
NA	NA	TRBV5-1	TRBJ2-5	TGCGCCAGCAGCACCGGGGAAGAGACCCAGTACTTC	CASSTGEETQYF